These 31 T cell receptor beta chains share one sample of origin, sequenced in a study of blood T cells in healthy people across ages. A second 7 to 11 cycle PCR used barcoded and J-beta primers. TCRdb itself ran the 5' RACE reads through MiXCR, one entry per CDR3 protein. The sample lists over 450,000 distinct CDR3 sequences, around 24% occurring once. The sample was also reused in another study, on T cells of mothers and their children.

The specimen was blood. These receptors originate from a boy between 10 and 17 years old in good health.

This clonotype was counted a few times. The V gene is TRBV9, the J gene TRBJ2-7; 8 bases are a match to TRBD2. The end of the DNA fits TRBJ2-1 better, so the J call may be wrong. Germline V gives CDR1 SGDLS, CDR2 YYNGEE. This CDR3 is built from 16 residues. The CDR3, as DNA: TGTGCCAGCAGCGTAGAAACTAGCGGATTTTACAATGAGCAGTTCTTC. Its protein product is CASSVETSGFYNEQFF.

V and J are TRBV28 and TRBJ2-1; 12 nucleotides agree with TRBD2. CDR1 MDHEN and CDR2 SYDVKM come from the germline V gene. The CDR3 sequence is 16 residues long. The trim removed 7 bases at V and 5 bases at J, leaving 9 bases unmatched. The CDR3: CASTNRLAGAHNEQFF. CDR3 DNA: TGTGCCAGCACGAACCGACTAGCGGGGGCCCACAATGAGCAGTTCTTC.

The table lists this clonotype with many counts. The rearrangement joins TRBV6-2 or TRBV6-3 to TRBJ1-4; D possibly corresponds to TRBD1 (6 bases). Germline V lookup: CDR1 MNHEY, CDR2 SVGEGT. V lost 5 bases and J lost 8, with 21 bases in between. The length of the CDR3 is 16 residues. The CDR3 nucleotides read TGTGCCAGCAGTCGAAACCGCGGGGCGACAGGAGAAAAACTGTTTTTT. Translation gives CASSRNRGATGEKLFF.

The gene calls are TRBV28 and TRBJ2-6, with 7 bases matching TRBD1. The V gene's germline CDR1 is MDHEN and CDR2 SYDVKM. V dropped 5 bases and J dropped 2; count of bases not matched to a gene: 6. The CDR3 spans 16 residues. The CDR3 coding sequence is TGTGCCAGCAGTCCCCACAGGGGAACTGGGGCCAACGTCCTGACTTTC. Residues: CASSPHRGTGANVLTF.

The chain couples TRBV18 to TRBJ1-4; D is ambiguous. Germline V lookup: CDR1 KGHSH, CDR2 LQKENI. V lost 3 bases to trimming and J lost 4 bases, with 12 bases between them. The CDR3 has 15 amino acids. CDR3 region: CASSPSGRLNEKLFF. CDR3 coding DNA: TGTGCCAGCTCACCCTCTGGACGGCTTAATGAAAAACTGTTTTTT.

This clonotype was counted between two and nine times. CDR3 sequence reads: CASSPAFGANVLTF. The DNA of the CDR3 is TGTGCCAGCAGCCCAGCTTTTGGGGCCAACGTCCTGACTTTC. The V call is TRBV7-6, the J call TRBJ2-6; D unclear. Trimming shortened V by 5 bases and J by 3 bases, and 8 bases separated the two germline ends. CDR3 length equals 14 residues. CDR1 and CDR2 from the germline V gene are SGHVS and FNYEAQ.

There are a few counts of this clonotype. The chain recombines TRBV3-1 with TRBJ1-4; 12 positions agree with TRBD1. There are 14 residues in the CDR3. Germline values: CDR1 LGHDT, CDR2 YNNKEL (reference sequence). The junction had 1 base not matched to a gene; V was cut back by 4 bases and J by 7 bases. CDR3 in DNA: TGTGCCAGCAGCCGGGACAGGGGGCTTGAAAAACTGTTTTTT. Encoded protein: CASSRDRGLEKLFF.

This sequence joins TRBV7-2 and TRBJ1-1, with TRBD1 matching over 8 bases. The CDR3 is 15 residues long. V lost 5 bases to trimming and J lost 3 bases; unmatched junction nucleotides: 8. Germline assignment: CDR1 SGHTA and CDR2 FQGNSA. In nucleotides, the CDR3 is TGTGCCAGCAGCCCCAGACAGGGGAAGGACACTGAAGCTTTCTTT. Amino acids: CASSPRQGKDTEAFF. Using reference TRBV7-2 and TRBJ1-1 for the parts outside the CDR3, the full variable domain is GAGVSQSPSNKVTEKGKDVELRCDPISGHTALYWYRQSLGQGLEFLIYFQGNSAPDKSGLPSDRFSAERTGGSVSTLTIQRTQQEDSAVYLCASSPRQGKDTEAFFGQGTRLTVV.

This clonotype was counted between two and nine times. The chain carries TRBV29-1 and TRBJ2-7, with D possibly matching TRBD2 (6 bases). With 2 bases removed from V and 0 bases from J, the gap between germline ends came to 14 bases. The CDR3 length is 15 residues. Germline loops: CDR1 SQVTM, CDR2 ANQGSEA. The CDR3 DNA reads as TGCAGCGTTGAATCAGGGACTTCAATCTCCTACGAGCAGTACTTC. This codes for CSVESGTSISYEQYF.

The chain links TRBV28 to TRBJ2-7, with a possible D match to TRBD1 (6 bases). The V gene lost 6 bases and the J gene lost 3 bases, with 18 bases spanning the gap. CDR3 length equals 15 residues. Germline CDR1 reads MDHEN; CDR2 reads SYDVKM. CDR3 in amino acids: CASSENGQRLYEQYF. The CDR3 DNA is TGTGCCAGCAGCGAGAACGGACAGAGACTCTACGAGCAGTACTTC.

The sample holds a few counts of this clonotype. The chain uses TRBV6-6 and TRBJ2-3; 7 bases are a match to TRBD2. Germline loops: CDR1 MNHNY, CDR2 SVGAGI (reference sequence). The junction had 8 bases not matched to a gene; V was cut back by 2 bases and J by 3 bases. The CDR3 runs to 16 residues. CDR3 region: CASSYGFGRGTDTQYF. For the CDR3, the DNA is TGTGCCAGCAGTTACGGGTTCGGGCGGGGGACAGATACGCAGTATTTT.

J is TRBJ2-1 and V is TRBV21-1; the table's D call, TRBD1, was not checked against the DNA. The DNA end favors TRBJ2-5, so the J call may be wrong. TRBV21-1 is assigned pseudogene status. The CDR3 contains 18 residues. CDR3 bases: TGTGCCAGCAGCAAAAAATCCCAGGACAGGGGGCTCCAAGAGACCCAGTACTTC. Translated, it gives CASSKKSQDRGLQETQYF.

The rearrangement links TRBV4-3 to TRBJ2-4; TRBD2 aligns across 8 bases. The J segment lost 7 bases and the V segment lost 0 bases, leaving 8 bases of the junction unmatched. CDR1 is LGHNA and CDR2 is YSLEER in the germline V gene. The CDR3 has 16 amino acids. The CDR3 DNA is TGCGCCAGCAGCCAAGATAGAGCGGGGGAGGTTAACATTCAGTACTTC. It is translated as CASSQDRAGEVNIQYF.

This clonotype was observed a handful of times. The CDR3 here is CASSFNTYNSPLHF. CDR3 DNA: TGTGCCAGCAGTTTTAATACCTATAATTCACCCCTCCACTTT. The chain is built from TRBV27 and TRBJ1-6; D gene unclear. V was trimmed by 3 bases and J by 2 bases, leaving 5 bases between them. The germline CDR1 and CDR2 sequences are MNHEY and SMNVEV (reference sequence). CDR3 size: 14 residues.

There are many counts of this clonotype. The chain combines TRBV11-1 with TRBJ2-7; TRBD2 aligns across 9 bases. Germline CDR1 SGHAT, CDR2 FQDESV (reference sequence). J gave up 4 bases and V 3 bases, and 19 bases lay outside the gene matches. CDR3 length equals 19 residues. The CDR3 DNA reads TGTGCCAGCAGCTTTCGTCGCGGGATTGCGGGAGGGCTCGAATACGAGCAGTACTTC. This codes for CASSFRRGIAGGLEYEQYF.

As for this clonotype: Compared with germline, one end of the junction differs, possibly owing to a read error. The chain links TRBV7-7 to TRBJ2-5; the D gene is possibly TRBD2 (6 bases). The CDR3 consists of 14 residues. In germline, CDR1 is SSHAT, CDR2 FNYEAQ (reference sequence). The CDR3, as DNA: TGTGCTAGCAGCAAAGCCGGGAGTCAAGAGACCCAGTACTTC. The encoded protein is CASSKAGSQETQYF.

The sample holds a few counts of this clonotype. The chain couples TRBV2 to TRBJ1-2, with D possibly matching TRBD1 (5 bases). The CDR3 is made up of 13 amino acids. V was cut by 6 bases and J by 4 bases, with 12 bases left in between. Germline loops: CDR1 SNHLY, CDR2 FYNNEI. The CDR3 reads CASREGLVYGYTF. The CDR3, as DNA: TGTGCCAGCAGGGAGGGGCTCGTCTATGGCTACACCTTC.

The chain joins TRBV10-3 to TRBJ2-3; TRBD1 aligns across 9 bases. Germline V CDR1 and CDR2: ENHRY, SYGVKD. There are 12 residues in the CDR3. Trimming at V came to 11 bases and at J to 6 bases, leaving 6 bases not matched to a gene. DNA for the CDR3: TGTGCCCTTGGACAGGGGTCGGATACGCAGTATTTT. As protein: CALGQGSDTQYF.

This clonotype was picked up one time. The genes are TRBV7-3 and TRBJ2-5; D is tentatively TRBD1 or TRBD2 (5 bases each). This CDR3 contains 15 residues. V was clipped by 5 bases and J by 5 bases, with 18 bases between them. Germline V lookup: CDR1 SGHTA, CDR2 FQGTGA. CDR3 in amino acids: CASSRGVAPLETQYF. The CDR3 bases are TGTGCCAGCAGCCGGGGCGTGGCCCCCTTGGAGACCCAGTACTTC.

This chain connects TRBV7-3 to TRBJ2-7, with D perhaps TRBD1 or TRBD2 (6 bases each). The CDR3 consists of 15 residues. Deletions cut 1 base from V and 3 bases from J, with 13 bases between. Germline CDR1 reads SGHTA; CDR2 reads FQGTGA. CDR3 in DNA: TGTGCCAGCAGCTTAAACGGGGGCTCAAACTACGAGCAGTACTTC. This codes for CASSLNGGSNYEQYF. Combining the CDR3 with reference TRBV7-3 and TRBJ2-7 gives the whole variable domain GAGVSQTPSNKVTEKGKYVELRCDPISGHTALYWYRQSLGQGPEFLIYFQGTGAADDSGLPNDRFFAVRPEGSVSTLKIQRTERGDSAVYLCASSLNGGSNYEQYFGPGTRLTVT.

V and J are TRBV5-6 and TRBJ1-6; 8 positions match TRBD1. The V segment lost 5 bases and the J segment 11 bases; nucleotides outside the gene matches: 6. The CDR3 contains 13 residues. The germline gives CDR1 SGHDT, CDR2 YYEEEE. CDR3 region: CASSLDRGAPLHF. The CDR3 DNA sequence: TGTGCCAGCAGTCTCGACAGGGGAGCACCCCTCCACTTT. Complete variable domain (other parts from reference TRBV5-6 and TRBJ1-6): DAGVTQSPTHLIKTRGQQVTLRCSPKSGHDTVSWYQQALGQGPQFIFQYYEEEERQRGNFPDRFSGHQFPNYSSELNVNALLLGDSALYLCASSLDRGAPLHFGNGTRLTVT.

The genes are TRBV28 and TRBJ2-5; a weak D match, TRBD1 (6 bases). The CDR3 runs 16 residues. CDR1 and CDR2 (germline): MDHEN, SYDVKM. Trimming shortened V by 7 bases and J by 0 bases, and 18 bases separated the two germline ends. CDR3 protein: CASKPRGRGYQETQYF. The CDR3, as DNA: TGTGCCAGCAAACCCCGGGGTAGGGGGTACCAAGAGACCCAGTACTTC.

A remark on this clonotype: An end of the junction does not agree with germline; a read error may underlie this. The chain combines TRBV20-1 with TRBJ2-5; D is unclear. Germline loops: CDR1 DFQATT, CDR2 SNEGSKA (reference sequence). The CDR3 covers 13 residues. This CDR3 reads CSARGEGKETQSF. The DNA of the CDR3 is TGCAGTGCTAGAGGGGAAGGAAAAGAGACCCAGTCCTTC.

Regarding this clonotype: Likely a read error: the CDR3 ends without its conserved phenylalanine or tryptophan. The chain couples TRBV6-5 to TRBJ2-1, with TRBD2 matching over 7 bases. With 6 bases clipped from V and 5 bases from J, the junction kept 10 bases outside the gene matches. Germline V CDR1 and CDR2: MNHEY, SVGAGI. This CDR3 has 15 amino acids. CDR3 nucleotides: TGTGCCAGCAGAGTGGGGACTAATCCACACAATGAGCAGTTCTGC. Protein: CASRVGTNPHNEQFC.

The chain carries TRBV20-1 and TRBJ2-2; tentatively, D is TRBD1 or TRBD2 (6 bases each). The germline V and J ends were trimmed by 0 bases and 4 bases, with 15 bases remaining between them. Germline-derived CDR1 and CDR2 are DFQATT and SNEGSKA (reference sequence). This CDR3 is built from 16 residues. In nucleotides, the CDR3 is TGCAGTGCTAGAGATGGTGGGGGGCGAGGCACCGGGGAGCTGTTTTTT. Protein sequence: CSARDGGGRGTGELFF.

This clonotype was counted ten times or more. The rearrangement uses TRBV4-3 and TRBJ2-1, with D perhaps TRBD2 (6 bases). With 0 bases removed from V and 5 bases from J, the gap between germline ends came to 8 bases. This CDR3 has 14 amino acids. CDR1 LGHNA and CDR2 YSLEER come from the germline V gene. CDR3 protein: CASSQDPGDNEQFF. CDR3 bases: TGCGCCAGCAGCCAAGATCCGGGAGACAATGAGCAGTTCTTC.

Points on this clonotype: Sequence at one end of the junction differs from germline and may be a read error. The V and J genes are TRBV20-1 and TRBJ1-2; 7 nucleotides line up with TRBD1. In germline, CDR1 is DFQATT, CDR2 SNEGSKA (reference sequence). This CDR3 contains 14 residues. This CDR3 reads CSARVEGGASGHTF. The CDR3 coding sequence is TGCAGTGCTAGAGTTGAAGGGGGCGCGTCTGGCCACACCTTC.

V gene TRBV20-1 combines with J gene TRBJ1-2; D not certain. This CDR3 spans 8 amino acids. With 6 bases removed from V and 4 bases from J, the gap between germline ends came to 0 bases. CDR1 and CDR2 (germline): DFQATT, SNEGSKA (reference sequence). The chain's CDR3 is CSAYGYTF. CDR3 nucleotide sequence: TGCAGTGCCTATGGCTACACCTTC.

This chain uses TRBV9 with TRBJ1-5; D remains unclear. V was clipped by 1 base and J by 2 bases, with 4 bases between them. The CDR3 runs to 13 residues. Germline values: CDR1 SGDLS, CDR2 YYNGEE. The CDR3 nucleotides are TGTGCCAGCAGCGTAATGGGCAATCAGCCCCAGCATTTT. It is translated as CASSVMGNQPQHF.

The table lists this clonotype with many counts. The CDR3 nucleotides are TGTGCCAGCAGTTTAGTGGGGTCAACTAATGAAAAACTGTTTTTT. Protein sequence: CASSLVGSTNEKLFF. The rearrangement uses TRBV27 and TRBJ1-4; D unresolved. The V gene lost 2 bases and the J gene lost 0 bases, with 7 bases spanning the gap. The germline gives CDR1 MNHEY, CDR2 SMNVEV (reference sequence). The CDR3 extends over 15 amino acids.

This clonotype was detected only a few times. This sequence joins TRBV20-1 and TRBJ2-3; maybe TRBD2 (6 bases). Germline values: CDR1 DFQATT, CDR2 SNEGSKA (reference sequence). V lost 2 bases, J lost 6 bases, and 12 bases lay in between. CDR3 length equals 13 residues. The CDR3 DNA is TGCAGTGCTAGAAGGGCGGGGCGGGATACGCAGTATTTT. Protein: CSARRAGRDTQYF.